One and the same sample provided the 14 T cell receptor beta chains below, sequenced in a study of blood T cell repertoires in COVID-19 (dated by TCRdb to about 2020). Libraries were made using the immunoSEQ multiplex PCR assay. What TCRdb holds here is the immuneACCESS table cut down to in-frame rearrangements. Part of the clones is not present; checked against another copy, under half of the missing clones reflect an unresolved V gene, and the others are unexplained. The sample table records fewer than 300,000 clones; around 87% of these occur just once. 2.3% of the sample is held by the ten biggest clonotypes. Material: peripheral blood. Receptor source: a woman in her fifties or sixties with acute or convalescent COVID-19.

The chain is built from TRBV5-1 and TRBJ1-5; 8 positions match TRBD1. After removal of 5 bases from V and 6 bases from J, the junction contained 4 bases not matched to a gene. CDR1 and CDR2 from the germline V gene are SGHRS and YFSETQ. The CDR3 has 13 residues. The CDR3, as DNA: TGCGCCAGCAGTTACAGGGGGGGTCAGCCCCAGCATTTT. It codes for CASSYRGGQPQHF.

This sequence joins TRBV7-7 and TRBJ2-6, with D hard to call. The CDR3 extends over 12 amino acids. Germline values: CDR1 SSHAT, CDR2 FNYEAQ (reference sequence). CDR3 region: CATWSGANVLTF. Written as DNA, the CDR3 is TGTGCTACTTGGTCTGGGGCCAACGTCCTGACTTTC. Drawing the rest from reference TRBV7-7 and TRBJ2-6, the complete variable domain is GAGVSQSPRYKVTKRGQDVTLRCDPISSHATLYWYQQALGQGPEFLTYFNYEAQPDKSGLPSDRFSAERPEGSISTLTIQRTEQRDSAMYRCATWSGANVLTFGAGSRLTVL.

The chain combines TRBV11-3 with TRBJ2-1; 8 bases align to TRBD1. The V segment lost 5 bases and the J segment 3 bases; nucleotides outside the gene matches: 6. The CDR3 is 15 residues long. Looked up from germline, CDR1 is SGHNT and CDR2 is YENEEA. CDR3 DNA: TGTGCCAGCAGCCCGGGACAGGCCATCTACAATGAGCAGTTCTTC. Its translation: CASSPGQAIYNEQFF.

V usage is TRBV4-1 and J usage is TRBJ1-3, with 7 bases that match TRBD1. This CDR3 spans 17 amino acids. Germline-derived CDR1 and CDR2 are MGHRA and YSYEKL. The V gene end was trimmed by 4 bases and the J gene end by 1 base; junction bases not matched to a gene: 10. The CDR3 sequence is CASSPPDRVSSGNTIYF. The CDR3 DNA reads TGCGCCAGCAGCCCGCCTGACAGGGTTAGTTCTGGAAACACCATATATTTT.

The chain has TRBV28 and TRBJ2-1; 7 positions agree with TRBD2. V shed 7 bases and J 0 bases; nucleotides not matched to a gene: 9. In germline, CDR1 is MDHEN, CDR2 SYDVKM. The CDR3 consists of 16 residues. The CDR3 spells CASKDTGGNSYNEQFF. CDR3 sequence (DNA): TGTGCCAGCAAAGATACGGGAGGAAACTCCTACAATGAGCAGTTCTTC.

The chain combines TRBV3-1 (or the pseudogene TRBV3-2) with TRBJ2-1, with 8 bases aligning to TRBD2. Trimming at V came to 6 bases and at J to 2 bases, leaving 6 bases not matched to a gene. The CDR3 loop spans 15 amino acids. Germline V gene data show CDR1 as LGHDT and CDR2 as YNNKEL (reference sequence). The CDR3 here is CASSPSGSPYNEQFF. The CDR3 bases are TGTGCCAGCAGTCCAAGCGGGAGCCCCTACAATGAGCAGTTCTTC.

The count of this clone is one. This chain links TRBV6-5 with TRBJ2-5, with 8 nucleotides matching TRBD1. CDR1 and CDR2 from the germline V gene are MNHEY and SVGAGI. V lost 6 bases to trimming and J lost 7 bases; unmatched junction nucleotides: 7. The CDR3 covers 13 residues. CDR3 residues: CASSMGTGGTQYF. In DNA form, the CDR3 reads TGTGCCAGCAGCATGGGGACAGGCGGGACCCAGTACTTC.

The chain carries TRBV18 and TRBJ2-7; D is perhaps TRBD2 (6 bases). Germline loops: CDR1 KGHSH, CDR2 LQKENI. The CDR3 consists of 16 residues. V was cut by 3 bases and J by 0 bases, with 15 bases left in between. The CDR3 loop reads CASSPASLGLSYEQYF. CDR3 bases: TGTGCCAGCTCACCGGCGAGTCTGGGACTCTCCTACGAGCAGTACTTC.

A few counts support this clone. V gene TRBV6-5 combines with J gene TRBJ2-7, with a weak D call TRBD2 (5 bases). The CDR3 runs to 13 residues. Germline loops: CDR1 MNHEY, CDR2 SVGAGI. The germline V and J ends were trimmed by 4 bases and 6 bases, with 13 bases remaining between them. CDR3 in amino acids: CASSLIRESEQYF. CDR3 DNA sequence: TGTGCCAGCAGTTTAATCCGGGAATCCGAGCAGTACTTC.

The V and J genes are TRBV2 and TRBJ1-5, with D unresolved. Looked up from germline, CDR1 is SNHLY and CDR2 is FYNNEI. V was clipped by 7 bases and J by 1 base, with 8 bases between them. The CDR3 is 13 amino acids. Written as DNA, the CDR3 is TGTGCCAGCAACTGGAGGAGCAATCAGCCCCAGCATTTT. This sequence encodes CASNWRSNQPQHF.

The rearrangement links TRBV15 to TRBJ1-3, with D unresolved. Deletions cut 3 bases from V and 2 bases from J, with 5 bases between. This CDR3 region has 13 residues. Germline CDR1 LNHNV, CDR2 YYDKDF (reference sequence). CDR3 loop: CATSSPAGNTIYF. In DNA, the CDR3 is TGTGCCACCAGCAGTCCTGCTGGAAACACCATATATTTT.

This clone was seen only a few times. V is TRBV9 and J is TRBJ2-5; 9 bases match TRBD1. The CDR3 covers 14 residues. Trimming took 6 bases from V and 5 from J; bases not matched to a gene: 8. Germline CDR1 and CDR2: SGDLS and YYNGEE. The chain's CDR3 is CASTRTGAGETQYF. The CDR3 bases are TGTGCCAGCACCAGGACAGGGGCAGGGGAGACCCAGTACTTC.

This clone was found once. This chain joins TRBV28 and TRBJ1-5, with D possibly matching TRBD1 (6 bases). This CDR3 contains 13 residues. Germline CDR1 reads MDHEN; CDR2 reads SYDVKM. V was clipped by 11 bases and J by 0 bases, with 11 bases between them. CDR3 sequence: CAGGGHSNQPQHF. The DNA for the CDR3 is TGTGCCGGGGGCGGACATAGCAATCAGCCCCAGCATTTT. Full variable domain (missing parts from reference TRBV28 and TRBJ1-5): DVKVTQSSRYLVKRTGEKVFLECVQDMDHENMFWYRQDPGLGLRLIYFSYDVKMKEKGDIPEGYSVSREKKERFSLILESASTNQTSMYLCAGGGHSNQPQHFGDGTRLSIL.

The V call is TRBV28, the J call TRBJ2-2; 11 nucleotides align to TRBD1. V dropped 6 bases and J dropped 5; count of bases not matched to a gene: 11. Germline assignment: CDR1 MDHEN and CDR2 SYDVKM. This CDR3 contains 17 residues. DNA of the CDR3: TGTGCCAGCAGCCCTCACCCGGGACAGGGGGGAACCGGGGAGCTGTTTTTT. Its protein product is CASSPHPGQGGTGELFF.